This TCR beta chain stems from a study of blood T cell repertoires in COVID-19. At the level of the study: Both acute and convalescent COVID-19 samples were obtained from the United States, Italy and Spain. PBMCs, B-cell-depleted T cells, or T cells provided the cDNA or gDNA that made up the material.

Per the original methods: Amplification from reference gene primers served as the basis for estimated nucleated cell counts. The method was immunoSEQ multiplex PCR; TCRdb's version includes in-frame clones alone and lacks a portion of them. V, J and clone size are those of that table, while D and trimming were read from the DNA. The profile shows more than 65,000 clones, more than 60% of them singletons. The CDR3 covers 17 residues. Germline assignment: CDR1 SGHDT and CDR2 YYEEEE. Trimming took 5 bases from V and 4 from J; bases not matched to a gene: 14. The TCR was taken from a woman aged 80 or older with active or convalescent COVID-19. The material sequenced was peripheral blood. This chain connects TRBV5-6 to TRBJ2-3; 9 nucleotides match TRBD2. The CDR3, as DNA: TGTGCCAGCAGTCGACCGCGGGGGGGCGGCGTTGCAGATACGCAGTATTTT. Its protein product is CASSRPRGGGVADTQYF.